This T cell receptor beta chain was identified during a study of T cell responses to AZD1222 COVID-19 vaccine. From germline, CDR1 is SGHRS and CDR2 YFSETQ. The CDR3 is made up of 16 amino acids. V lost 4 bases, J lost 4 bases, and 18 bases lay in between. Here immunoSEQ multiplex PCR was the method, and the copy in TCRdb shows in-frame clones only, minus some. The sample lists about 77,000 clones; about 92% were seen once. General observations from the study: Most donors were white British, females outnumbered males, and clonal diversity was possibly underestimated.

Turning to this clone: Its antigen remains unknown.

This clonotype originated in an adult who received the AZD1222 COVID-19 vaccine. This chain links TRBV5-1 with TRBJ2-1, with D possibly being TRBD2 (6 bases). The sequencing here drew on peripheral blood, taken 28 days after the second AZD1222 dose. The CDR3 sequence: CASSTRPGLLYNEQFF. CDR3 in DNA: TGCGCCAGCAGCACACGTCCGGGACTCCTATACAATGAGCAGTTCTTC.